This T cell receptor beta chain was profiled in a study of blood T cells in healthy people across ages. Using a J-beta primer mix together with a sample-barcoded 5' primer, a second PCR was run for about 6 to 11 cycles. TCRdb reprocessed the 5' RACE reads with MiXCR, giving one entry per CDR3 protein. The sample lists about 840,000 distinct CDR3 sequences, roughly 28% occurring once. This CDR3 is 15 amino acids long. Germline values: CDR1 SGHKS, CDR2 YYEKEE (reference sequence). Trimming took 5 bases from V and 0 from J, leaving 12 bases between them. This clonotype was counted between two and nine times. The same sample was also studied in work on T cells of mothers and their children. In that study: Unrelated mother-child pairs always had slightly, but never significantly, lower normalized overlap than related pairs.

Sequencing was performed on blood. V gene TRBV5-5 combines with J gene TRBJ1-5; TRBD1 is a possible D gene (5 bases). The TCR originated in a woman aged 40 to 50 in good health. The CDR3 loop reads CASSLDSFSNQPQHF. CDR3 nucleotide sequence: TGTGCCAGCAGTCTCGACAGTTTTAGCAATCAGCCCCAGCATTTT.